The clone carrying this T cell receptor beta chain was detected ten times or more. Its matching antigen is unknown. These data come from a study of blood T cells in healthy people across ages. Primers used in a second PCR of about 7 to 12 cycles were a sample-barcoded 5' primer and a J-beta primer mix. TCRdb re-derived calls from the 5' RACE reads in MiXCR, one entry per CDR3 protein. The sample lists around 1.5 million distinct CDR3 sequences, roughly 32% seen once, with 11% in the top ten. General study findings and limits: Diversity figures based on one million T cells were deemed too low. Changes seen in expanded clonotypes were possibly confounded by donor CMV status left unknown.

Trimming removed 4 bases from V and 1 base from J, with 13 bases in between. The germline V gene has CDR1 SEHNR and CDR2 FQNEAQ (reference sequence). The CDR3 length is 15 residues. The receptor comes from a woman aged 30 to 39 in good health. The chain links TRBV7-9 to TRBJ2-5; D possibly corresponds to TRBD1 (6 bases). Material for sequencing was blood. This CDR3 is CASSSTGTSQETQYF. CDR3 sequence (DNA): TGTGCCAGCAGCTCCACCGGGACATCCCAAGAGACCCAGTACTTC.